This T cell receptor beta chain emerged from a study of T-cell reconstitution after alpha-beta-depleted transplantation in children. A TCRbeta library incorporating unique molecular identifiers was prepared. TCRdb ran MiXCR on the PCR reads and lists one entry per CDR3 protein. The sample has about 250,000 distinct CDR3 sequences; roughly 25% are singletons. CDR1 DFQATT and CDR2 SNEGSKA come from the germline V gene (reference sequence). The CDR3 sequence is 13 residues long. V lost 3 bases, J lost 4 bases, and 3 bases stayed unmatched. This chain connects TRBV20-1 to TRBJ1-5; 7 bases line up with TRBD1. This TCR was recovered from a female patient aged 2-9 years who had a stem cell transplant for congenital amegakaryocytic thrombocytopenia, so the T cells may come from the graft donor. The sample here was PBMCs, mostly from graft donor cells, taken 360 days after TCRalphabeta/CD19-depleted stem cell transplant. The CDR3 DNA sequence: TGCAGTGCTAGCTTCAGGGGGAATCAGCCCCAGCATTTT. Translating it yields CSASFRGNQPQHF.